This TCR beta chain was identified in a study of identifying expanded T cells in peripheral blood (dated by TCRdb to 2018 to 2020). For context, the study as a whole: Technical replicates were generated by sequencing separate aliquots of the same genomic DNA pool, and four replicates were compared pairwise.

The immunoSEQ Assay, which uses bias-controlled multiplex PCR amplification of genomic DNA, was used to profile TCRbeta CDR3 regions. Regarding the original processing steps: To quantify the absolute abundance of each unique TCRbeta CDR3 region, the sequences were collapsed and filtered. Two models were used to test differential abundance: a binomial model (Fisher-equivalent) and a beta-binomial model that adds time-dependent variance fitted from healthy donors. Clones with fewer than 5 combined templates were removed, and differential abundance was called for clones with a Benjamini-Hochberg FDR below 0.01. Using the form v = (b*log(k)+a)^2, the beta-binomial variance was modeled as a function of the total template count across the two samples. Drawn from immuneACCESS, this table holds only the in-frame rearrangements with V and J called that TCRdb kept. Clones are partly lost; checked studies trace under half to an unresolved V gene and leave the rest unexplained. Clone size and V and J calls were adopted from that table, with D and trimming inferred from the DNA. The sample table holds some 75,000 clones, of which about nine tenths were seen once. The ten largest clones add up to about 3.3% of the sample.

During the collection period, no infections or other immune events were recorded for the healthy donors. Time-dependent variance in a beta-binomial model of T-cell clone differential abundance was calibrated using healthy-donor blood repertoires as a training cohort. There were ten or so healthy donors in the training cohort, of whom 3 were female and 7 were male. An age range of roughly 29 to 64 years, with an average of about 45 years, was recorded for the donors. Whole blood was collected from each healthy donor at three time points spaced about 14 days apart and obtained from a commercial supplier. Genomic DNA was extracted from unsorted whole blood for immunosequencing. As for this clone: Its antigen target is currently unknown. Base qualities are not provided; no much larger clone lies one nucleotide away.

On the study overall, not on this receptor specifically: The authors expected biological variance in healthy repertoires might increase further over much longer intervals such as months to years. Across all healthy-donor time intervals, the beta-binomial model significantly lowered both the number of clones called differentially abundant and the false-positive rate. In all healthy donors, the variance in clone template counts between samples taken two weeks apart rose significantly as total template count increased. The binomial model flagged around 1.2 differentially abundant clones between technical replicates, compared with roughly 17 over two weeks and 19 over around 4 weeks.

The sequencing input was blood. This receptor was identified in a person between 18 and 75 years old in good health.

Read as DNA, the sequence is TGTGCCAGCAGCTTCGGACTAGCGGGAGTTGATGAGCAGTTCTTC. It translates as CASSFGLAGVDEQFF. Here the chain combines TRBV7-2 and TRBJ2-1; 13 junctional bases match TRBD2. The CDR3, cysteine through phenylalanine, is 15 amino acids long. Only CDR3 DNA remains: 45 bases, in frame from the first base. V is pruned by 3 bases and J by 8 bases, leaving 4 bases of the junction without a gene match. Taken from the germline V gene, the CDR1 and CDR2 loops are SGHTA and FQGNSA. With all but the CDR3 taken from the reference TRBV7-2 and TRBJ2-1 genes, the full variable domain is: GAGVSQSPSNKVTEKGKDVELRCDPISGHTALYWYRQSLGQGLEFLIYFQGNSAPDKSGLPSDRFSAERTGGSVSTLTIQRTQQEDSAVYLCASSFGLAGVDEQFFGPGTRLTVL.